The 32 T cell receptor beta chains given below trace back to one sample, sequenced in a study of blood T cell repertoires in COVID-19. Profiled with immunoSEQ multiplex PCR; TCRdb holds only in-frame clones, not every one. This table holds almost 70,000 clones, approximately 89% found once. The specimen was peripheral blood. Receptors were obtained from a woman in her seventies with acute or convalescent COVID-19.

The chain employs TRBV5-4 and TRBJ1-4, with 7 nucleotides matching TRBD1. The CDR3 totals 15 residues. Germline lookup yields CDR1 SGHNT and CDR2 YYREEE (reference sequence). V lost 5 bases and J lost 5; bases outside the gene matches: 9. Here the CDR3 reads CASRFRTGLNEKLFF. DNA for the CDR3: TGTGCCAGCAGGTTCAGGACAGGATTAAATGAAAAACTGTTTTTT.

This clone has just a few counts. The chain is built from TRBV19 and TRBJ2-2, with 11 bases identical to TRBD1. Germline V gene lookup returns CDR1 LNHDA and CDR2 SQIVND (reference sequence). V was clipped by 11 bases and J by 5 bases; unmatched bases: 7. The CDR3 runs to 14 residues. Here the CDR3 DNA reads TGTGCCGTAAGCGGGACAGGGGGTACCGGGGAGCTGTTTTTT. Translation: CAVSGTGGTGELFF.

V gene TRBV5-1 combines with J gene TRBJ1-5; D gene ambiguous. The CDR3 extends over 15 amino acids. Germline V lookup: CDR1 SGHRS, CDR2 YFSETQ. V gave up 0 bases and J gave up 0 bases, with 7 bases separating them. This CDR3 is CASSLAPSSNQPQHF. In DNA form, the CDR3 reads TGCGCCAGCAGCTTGGCCCCCAGTAGCAATCAGCCCCAGCATTTT.

The CDR3 DNA sequence: TGTGCCACCAGCCCTTTACTAGCGGGAGTCTACGAGCAGTACTTC. Translating it yields CATSPLLAGVYEQYF. This rearrangement joins TRBV15 to TRBJ2-7, with 11 positions matching TRBD2. CDR1 and CDR2 from the germline V gene are LNHNV and YYDKDF (reference sequence). This CDR3 contains 15 residues. Trimming at V came to 5 bases and at J to 3 bases, leaving 6 bases not matched to a gene.

The rearrangement uses TRBV5-1 and TRBJ1-1; 7 bases fit TRBD1. This CDR3 spans 19 amino acids. Germline trimming cut 0 bases from V and 2 bases from J; bases unmatched to any gene: 16. In germline, CDR1 is SGHRS, CDR2 YFSETQ. The CDR3 spells CASSLGPQRPGTANTEAFF. CDR3 nucleotides: TGCGCCAGCAGCTTGGGGCCTCAGCGTCCAGGGACAGCTAACACTGAAGCTTTCTTT.

This chain uses TRBV30 with TRBJ1-2; D might be TRBD1 (6 bases). The CDR3 has 15 amino acids. The ends were cut back, 4 bases at V and 0 bases at J, with 15 bases in the middle. Germline V gives CDR1 GTSNPN, CDR2 SVGIG (reference sequence). CDR3 DNA: TGTGCCTGGAACAGGGCGGCCAGAACTAACTATGGCTACACCTTC. As protein: CAWNRAARTNYGYTF.

The chain joins TRBV24-1 to TRBJ2-2; no definite D call. Germline V CDR1 and CDR2: KGHDR, SFDVKD. The CDR3 length is 15 residues. V lost 0 bases to trimming and J lost 1 base, with 5 bases between them. The CDR3 nucleotides are TGTGCCACCAGTGATTTGAAACAGAACACCGGGGAGCTGTTTTTT. It yields the protein CATSDLKQNTGELFF.

The rearrangement joins TRBV9 to TRBJ2-5; D perhaps matches TRBD2 (5 bases). V lost 0 bases to trimming and J lost 1 base, with 13 bases between them. The CDR3 consists of 16 residues. Germline V lookup: CDR1 SGDLS, CDR2 YYNGEE. DNA for the CDR3: TGTGCCAGCAGCGTAGCTCGTGGGAGCAGCCAAGAGACCCAGTACTTC. It is translated as CASSVARGSSQETQYF.

The V gene is TRBV24-1, the J gene TRBJ2-3; 9 bases match TRBD2. The CDR3 contains 15 residues. V dropped 3 bases and J dropped 3; count of bases not matched to a gene: 3. Germline lookup yields CDR1 KGHDR and CDR2 SFDVKD. The CDR3 here is CATSDLRGGTDTQYF. The CDR3 DNA sequence: TGTGCCACCAGTGATCTGCGGGGGGGAACAGATACGCAGTATTTT.

The chain couples TRBV7-2 to TRBJ2-5, with TRBD2 identical over 11 bases. Germline V gene sequence: CDR1 SGHTA, CDR2 FQGNSA. This CDR3 has 15 amino acids. V trimming: 3 bases; J trimming: 4 bases; junction bases outside the gene matches: 4. The CDR3: CASSLVSGGGETQYF. CDR3 nucleotides: TGTGCCAGCAGCTTGGTTAGCGGGGGGGGAGAGACCCAGTACTTC.

This chain uses TRBV7-9 with TRBJ2-1; D perhaps matches TRBD2 (6 bases). CDR1 is SEHNR and CDR2 is FQNEAQ in the germline V gene (reference sequence). This CDR3 contains 15 residues. V dropped 3 bases and J dropped 6 bases, with 15 bases sitting between them. DNA of the CDR3: TGTGCCAGCAGCTTTTTGGGACTTGGGGGCAATGAGCAGTTCTTC. Amino acid sequence: CASSFLGLGGNEQFF.

V is TRBV5-5 and J is TRBJ1-3; a weak D match, TRBD1 (5 bases). Trimming took 0 bases from V and 4 from J, leaving 11 bases between them. Germline CDR1 is SGHKS and CDR2 is YYEKEE (reference sequence). The CDR3 runs to 15 residues. CDR3 loop: CASSLEGLYGNTIYF. The CDR3 nucleotides are TGTGCCAGCAGCTTGGAGGGACTTTACGGAAACACCATATATTTT.

The chain employs TRBV7-3 and TRBJ1-2; D gene ambiguous. Looked up from germline, CDR1 is SGHTA and CDR2 is FQGTGA. The CDR3 loop spans 12 amino acids. V was cut by 1 base and J by 6 bases, with 6 bases left in between. The CDR3 DNA reads as TGTGCCAGCAGCTTAATGGGAGATGGCTACACCTTC. Its translation is CASSLMGDGYTF.

The V gene is TRBV9, the J gene TRBJ2-2; the match to TRBD2 covers 10 bases. This CDR3 is 15 amino acids long. The V and J ends lost 3 bases and 5 bases, in that order; junction bases with no gene match: 4. Looked up from germline, CDR1 is SGDLS and CDR2 is YYNGEE. CDR3 loop: CASSASGSWTGELFF. In nucleotides, the CDR3 is TGTGCCAGCAGCGCTAGCGGGAGTTGGACCGGGGAGCTGTTTTTT.

This clone was recorded only once. This chain uses TRBV7-2 with TRBJ1-4; D is possibly TRBD1 (5 bases). Germline assignment: CDR1 SGHTA and CDR2 FQGNSA. V was trimmed by 5 bases and J by 8 bases, leaving 12 bases between them. The CDR3 runs 13 residues. The CDR3 sequence: CASSRVGHEKLFF. In nucleotides, the CDR3 is TGTGCCAGCAGCCGAGTAGGACACGAAAAACTGTTTTTT.

The V call is TRBV6-2 or TRBV6-3, the J call TRBJ2-2; TRBD2 might be the D (5 bases). V lost 6 bases, J lost 8 bases, and 16 bases lay in between. Germline V gene data show CDR1 as MNHEY and CDR2 as SVGEGT. CDR3 length: 14 residues. DNA for the CDR3: TGTGCCAGCAGCATTAATTGGAGGACTGGGGAGCTGTTTTTT. Translating gives CASSINWRTGELFF.

V and J are TRBV7-9 and TRBJ1-5, with D hard to call. The V end was cut by 5 bases, the J end by 4 bases, with 6 bases between. The CDR3 totals 12 residues. The V gene's germline CDR1 is SEHNR and CDR2 FQNEAQ (reference sequence). In DNA, the CDR3 is TGTGCCAGCAGCGCACAGAATCAGCCCCAGCATTTT. Protein: CASSAQNQPQHF.

V and J are TRBV7-2 and TRBJ1-6; TRBD1 agrees at 8 bases. In germline, CDR1 is SGHTA, CDR2 FQGNSA. Trimming removed 10 bases from V and 0 bases from J; junction bases left unmatched: 8. The CDR3 extends over 16 amino acids. CDR3 in amino acids: CATKDRVFSYNSPLHF. For the CDR3, the DNA is TGTGCCACCAAGGACAGGGTGTTCTCCTATAATTCACCCCTCCACTTT. Based on the CDR3 plus reference TRBV7-2 and TRBJ1-6, the full variable domain is GAGVSQSPSNKVTEKGKDVELRCDPISGHTALYWYRQSLGQGLEFLIYFQGNSAPDKSGLPSDRFSAERTGGSVSTLTIQRTQQEDSAVYLCATKDRVFSYNSPLHFGNGTRLTVT.

The rearrangement joins TRBV6-5 to TRBJ2-7; D perhaps matches TRBD2 (6 bases). This CDR3 spans 13 amino acids. Germline V gene data show CDR1 as MNHEY and CDR2 as SVGAGI. Between the trimmed V and J ends, which lost 6 bases and 5 bases, there was a span of 14 bases. CDR3 in DNA: TGTGCCAGCAGCCCCTACTCTAGCGACGAGCAGTACTTC. Its translation: CASSPYSSDEQYF.

This clone was found once. V gene TRBV7-2 combines with J gene TRBJ2-5; 7 positions agree with TRBD1. The CDR3 has 14 amino acids. Germline values: CDR1 SGHTA, CDR2 FQGNSA. J was trimmed by 3 bases and V by 5 bases; bases with no gene match: 6. Written as DNA, the CDR3 is TGTGCCAGCAGCCTACAGGGGCTGGAAGAGACCCAGTACTTC. Translated: CASSLQGLEETQYF.

Concerning this clone: This sample includes further DNA sequences coding for the same CDR3. The CDR3 DNA sequence: TGCAGTGCCTCTCCGGGGGGCGGCTACACCTTC. The encoded protein is CSASPGGGYTF. The gene calls are TRBV20-1 and TRBJ1-2, with D perhaps TRBD1 (6 bases). CDR3 length: 11 residues. CDR1 and CDR2 from the germline V gene are DFQATT and SNEGSKA (reference sequence). Between the trimmed V and J ends, which lost 6 bases and 8 bases, there was a span of 13 bases.

This CDR3 reads CASSPGTGLNTEAFF. As DNA, the CDR3 is TGTGCCAGCTCACCCGGGACAGGTTTGAACACTGAAGCTTTCTTT. This rearrangement joins TRBV18 to TRBJ1-1; 8 nucleotides align to TRBD1. This CDR3 region has 15 residues. Germline V lookup: CDR1 KGHSH, CDR2 LQKENI. Losses at the gene ends were 3 bases for V and 0 bases for J; bases not matched to a gene: 3.

This clone has more than one count but fewer than ten. This chain links TRBV19 with TRBJ2-1; 8 bases line up with TRBD2. The CDR3 contains 15 residues. With 3 bases clipped from V and 4 bases from J, the junction kept 5 bases outside the gene matches. Germline V gives CDR1 LNHDA, CDR2 SQIVND (reference sequence). In DNA form, the CDR3 reads TGTGCCAGTAGTATCCTAGCGGGCGATTACAATGAGCAGTTCTTC. Encoded protein: CASSILAGDYNEQFF.

The chain has TRBV28 and TRBJ1-3, with unresolved D. The CDR3 extends over 14 amino acids. The V end lost 2 bases, the J end lost 0 bases, and 5 bases lay between the germline ends. From germline, CDR1 is MDHEN and CDR2 SYDVKM. CDR3 region: CASSLGSSGNTIYF. In DNA form, the CDR3 reads TGTGCCAGCAGTTTAGGCAGCTCTGGAAACACCATATATTTT.

The V gene is TRBV29-1, the J gene TRBJ2-3, with 10 positions matching TRBD1. The trim removed 6 bases at V and 6 bases at J, leaving 3 bases unmatched. This CDR3 region has 12 residues. Germline V gives CDR1 SQVTM, CDR2 ANQGSEA. The CDR3 loop reads CSVRQGADTQYF. The CDR3 bases are TGCAGCGTCCGACAGGGGGCCGATACGCAGTATTTT.

The chain links TRBV13 to TRBJ1-1; the D is unclear. The germline V gene encodes CDR1 PRHDT and CDR2 FYEKMQ (reference sequence). Trimming left V 6 bases short and J 0 bases short, with 8 bases between. This CDR3 is 13 amino acids long. The CDR3 loop reads CASSSQLNTEAFF. The CDR3 nucleotides read TGTGCCAGCAGTTCACAGCTGAACACTGAAGCTTTCTTT.

The rearrangement uses TRBV3-1 (or the pseudogene TRBV3-2) and TRBJ1-6; the D gene is possibly TRBD1 (5 bases). The V gene's germline CDR1 is LGHDT and CDR2 YNNKEL (reference sequence). The CDR3 has 12 amino acids. V was clipped by 4 bases and J by 10 bases, with 8 bases between them. In DNA form, the CDR3 reads TGTGCCAGCAGCCCAGGGCAATCACCCCTCCACTTT. Its protein product is CASSPGQSPLHF.

This chain joins TRBV14 and TRBJ2-3; 7 bases line up with TRBD1. CDR3 length: 16 amino acids. Trimming at V came to 2 bases and at J to 0 bases, leaving 5 bases not matched to a gene. Germline V lookup: CDR1 SGHDN, CDR2 FVKESK. CDR3 DNA: TGTGCCAGCAGCCAATTCGGGACAGTGAGCACAGATACGCAGTATTTT. Protein product: CASSQFGTVSTDTQYF. Looking up the rest from reference TRBV14 and TRBJ2-3 gives the full variable domain: EAGVTQFPSHSVIEKGQTVTLRCDPISGHDNLYWYRRVMGKEIKFLLHFVKESKQDESGMPNNRFLAERTGGTYSTLKVQPAELEDSGVYFCASSQFGTVSTDTQYFGPGTRLTVL.

The J gene is TRBJ2-7, the V gene TRBV11-2, with TRBD1 matching over 10 bases. The V and J ends lost 5 bases and 6 bases, in that order; junction bases with no gene match: 1. The length of the CDR3 is 12 residues. Looked up from germline, CDR1 is SGHAT and CDR2 is FQNNGV. CDR3 nucleotides: TGTGCCAGCAGCCGGGACAGGGGCGAGCAGTACTTC. It yields the protein CASSRDRGEQYF.

CDR3 residues: CASSDSNRMDGYTF. CDR3 nucleotide sequence: TGTGCCAGCAGTGACTCCAACAGGATGGATGGCTACACCTTC. This chain joins TRBV6-4 and TRBJ1-2, with D possibly TRBD1 on 5 matching bases. The V and J ends lost 0 bases and 6 bases respectively, with 11 bases between them. CDR3 size: 14 residues. The germline CDR1 and CDR2 sequences are MRHNA and SNTAGT.

The chain joins TRBV25-1 to TRBJ2-2, with a possible D match to TRBD2 (6 bases). Deletions cut 3 bases from V and 7 bases from J, with 21 bases between. Germline CDR1 reads MGHDK; CDR2 reads SYGVNS. This CDR3 is built from 17 residues. The CDR3 nucleotides are TGTGCCAGCAGTGATGGGGTCACCGATTGGCGGGGCGGGGAGCTGTTTTTT. The encoded protein is CASSDGVTDWRGGELFF.

A single count supports this clone. The gene calls are TRBV15 and TRBJ2-5; weak D call: TRBD1 (6 bases). The CDR3 extends over 15 amino acids. Germline assignment: CDR1 LNHNV and CDR2 YYDKDF (reference sequence). With 3 bases removed from V and 2 bases from J, the gap between germline ends came to 13 bases. The CDR3 loop reads CATSSRTELQETQYF. Written as DNA, the CDR3 is TGTGCCACCAGCAGTAGGACAGAATTGCAAGAGACCCAGTACTTC.